These 17 T cell receptor beta chains were sequenced from one sample in a study. In TCRdb, the 5' RACE reads were re-called with MiXCR into one record per CDR3 protein. The sample has about 50,000 distinct CDR3 sequences; 25% to 35% are singletons. Sequencing was done on a sample of naive CD4+ T cells sorted from blood. As for subset: naive CD4+ T cells, CD4+CD45RA+CD25-. All receptors come from a female donor with breast cancer.

As concerns this clonotype: This clone may be a read error of a much larger clone one base away. V is TRBV9 and J is TRBJ1-1, with D possibly being TRBD1 (5 bases). This CDR3 has 16 amino acids. V lost 7 bases and J lost 0, with 19 bases in between. CDR1 SGDLS and CDR2 YYNGEE come from the germline V gene. CDR3 DNA sequence: TGTGCCAGCGAGACGGACGGGGACTCCATGAACACTGAAGCTTTCTTT. It translates to CASETDGDSMNTEAFF.

V usage is TRBV20-1 and J usage is TRBJ1-5; D is unresolved. The V end lost 2 bases, the J end lost 8 bases, and 19 bases lay between the germline ends. The CDR3 consists of 15 residues. Germline values: CDR1 DFQATT, CDR2 SNEGSKA (reference sequence). Here the CDR3 reads CSARLLRGSEEPQHF. CDR3 sequence (DNA): TGCAGTGCTAGACTCCTGCGGGGATCTGAGGAGCCCCAGCATTTT.

This clonotype was observed a few times. The chain is built from TRBV9 and TRBJ2-2; 10 bases are shared with TRBD2. V lost 1 base and J lost 0; bases outside the gene matches: 9. Germline V gene lookup returns CDR1 SGDLS and CDR2 YYNGEE. This CDR3 contains 19 residues. The CDR3, as DNA: TGTGCCAGCAGCGTATGGGGCAGCGGGGGGGCCGCGAACACCGGGGAGCTGTTTTTT. Translation gives CASSVWGSGGAANTGELFF.

The chain carries TRBV4-2 and TRBJ2-7; tentative D call: TRBD1 (6 bases). Trimming removed 4 bases from V and 5 bases from J, with 15 bases in between. Germline V lookup: CDR1 LGHNA, CDR2 YNFKEQ. The length of the CDR3 is 14 residues. In nucleotides, the CDR3 is TGTGCCAGCAGCCCCCAGGGACAAAAGGACGAGCAGTACTTC. Amino acids: CASSPQGQKDEQYF.

The chain employs TRBV5-1 and TRBJ1-1; no firm D call. The germline V gene has CDR1 SGHRS and CDR2 YFSETQ. V lost 2 bases, J lost 5 bases, and 10 bases lay in between. The CDR3 loop spans 13 amino acids. CDR3: CASSFEAGTEAFF. The CDR3 DNA is TGCGCCAGCAGCTTTGAGGCGGGTACTGAAGCTTTCTTT.

On this clonotype itself: Given a much more abundant clone one base away, this may be a read error. This chain links TRBV7-9 with TRBJ2-2; D remains unclear. CDR3 length equals 12 residues. Germline CDR1 is SEHNR and CDR2 is FQNEAQ (reference sequence). V was trimmed by 5 bases and J by 4 bases, leaving 5 bases between them. The CDR3 protein is CASSPATGELFF. The CDR3 DNA sequence: TGTGCCAGCAGCCCAGCCACCGGGGAGCTGTTTTTT.

This clonotype appeared a few times. The genes are TRBV7-9 and TRBJ1-4, with TRBD1 matching 8 bases. J gave up 6 bases and V 2 bases, and 8 bases lay outside the gene matches. The CDR3 is 16 residues long. Per the germline V gene, CDR1 is SEHNR and CDR2 is FQNEAQ (reference sequence). The CDR3 coding sequence is TGTGCCAGCAGCTTACGGACAGGGCCTTTTGATGAAAAACTGTTTTTT. Its protein product is CASSLRTGPFDEKLFF.

The V and J genes are TRBV12-3 or TRBV12-4 and TRBJ2-7, with D perhaps given as TRBD1 or TRBD2 (5 bases each). The ends were cut back, 6 bases at V and 2 bases at J, with 14 bases in the middle. The CDR3 runs to 14 residues. DNA for the CDR3: TGTGCCAGCAGCGACAGAGGAGGTCCCTACGAGCAGTACTTC. Encoded protein: CASSDRGGPYEQYF.

The CDR3: CASSPSGRPFNTEAFF. Here the CDR3 DNA reads TGTGCCAGCAGTCCCTCTGGGAGGCCATTTAACACTGAAGCTTTCTTT. The rearrangement uses TRBV12-3 or TRBV12-4 and TRBJ1-1; unclear D gene. The CDR3 totals 16 residues. V gave up 5 bases and J gave up 2 bases, with 18 bases separating them.

This clonotype appeared once. This rearrangement joins TRBV5-1 to TRBJ1-1; TRBD1 matches at 10 bases. Trimming took 3 bases from V and 5 from J; bases not matched to a gene: 10. This CDR3 is built from 16 residues. Per the germline V gene, CDR1 is SGHRS and CDR2 is YFSETQ. CDR3 sequence: CASSSEGTGAATEAFF. DNA of the CDR3: TGCGCCAGCAGCTCTGAGGGGACAGGGGCGGCGACTGAAGCTTTCTTT.

This clonotype was recorded a few times. This sequence joins TRBV20-1 and TRBJ2-2, with D possibly being TRBD1 or TRBD2 (5 bases each). CDR1 and CDR2 (germline): DFQATT, SNEGSKA (reference sequence). The CDR3 loop spans 14 amino acids. The CDR3 is CTERDPGNTGELFF. The CDR3 DNA is TGCACCGAGAGGGACCCCGGCAACACCGGGGAGCTGTTTTTT.

The chain uses TRBV5-1 and TRBJ1-1; possible D gene TRBD1, 6 bases. This CDR3 comprises 17 residues. Deletions cut 4 bases from V and 4 bases from J, with 23 bases between. CDR1 is SGHRS, CDR2 YFSETQ, per germline. CDR3 sequence: CASSLRGSRGFGTEAFF. DNA for the CDR3: TGCGCCAGCAGCCTTCGAGGGTCCAGGGGCTTCGGCACTGAAGCTTTCTTT.

The gene calls are TRBV4-1 and TRBJ2-5, with 11 positions matching TRBD1. The CDR3 is made up of 16 amino acids. V gave up 0 bases and J gave up 7 bases; unmatched junction bases: 7. The germline V gene encodes CDR1 MGHRA and CDR2 YSYEKL. The chain's CDR3 is CASSQDGTGGLGTQYF. CDR3 nucleotide sequence: TGCGCCAGCAGCCAAGACGGGACAGGGGGGTTAGGGACCCAGTACTTC.

This clonotype was found a few times. The V and J genes are TRBV7-2 and TRBJ2-2, with 8 bases that match TRBD2. This CDR3 has 15 residues. Losses at the gene ends were 3 bases for V and 2 bases for J; bases not matched to a gene: 2. The germline V gene has CDR1 SGHTA and CDR2 FQGNSA. CDR3 sequence (DNA): TGTGCCAGCAGCTTCTTAGCGGGAAACACCGGGGAGCTGTTTTTT. It yields the protein CASSFLAGNTGELFF.

The gene calls are TRBV7-6 and TRBJ2-3; 8 nucleotides agree with TRBD1. Germline V gives CDR1 SGHVS, CDR2 FNYEAQ. J was trimmed by 4 bases and V by 4 bases; bases with no gene match: 7. The length of the CDR3 is 15 residues. CDR3 protein: CASSSWTGYPDTQYF. CDR3 DNA: TGTGCCAGCAGCTCCTGGACAGGGTACCCAGATACGCAGTATTTT.

This chain connects TRBV6-1 to TRBJ2-7, with 8 nucleotides matching TRBD1. This CDR3 has 13 residues. Germline assignment: CDR1 MNHNS and CDR2 SASEGT. With V trimmed by 6 bases and J by 4 bases, 5 bases remained unmatched. The CDR3 loop reads CASRDRAKYEQYF. CDR3 bases: TGTGCCAGCAGGGACAGGGCAAAGTACGAGCAGTACTTC.

The chain employs TRBV5-5 and TRBJ2-1; no reliable D call. The CDR3 consists of 17 residues. Trimming took 0 bases from V and 0 from J, leaving 13 bases between them. Germline lookup yields CDR1 SGHKS and CDR2 YYEKEE (reference sequence). The CDR3 sequence is CASSLEVTLLSYNEQFF. CDR3 bases: TGTGCCAGCAGCTTGGAAGTGACACTCCTCTCCTACAATGAGCAGTTCTTC. Full variable domain (rest looked up from reference TRBV5-5 and TRBJ2-1): DAGVTQSPTHLIKTRGQQVTLRCSPISGHKSVSWYQQVLGQGPQFIFQYYEKEERGRGNFPDRFSARQFPNYSSELNVNALLLGDSALYLCASSLEVTLLSYNEQFFGPGTRLTVL.